The 21 T cell receptor beta chains given below trace back to one sample, sequenced in a study of blood T cell repertoires in COVID-19. Libraries were prepared by immunoSEQ multiplex PCR; TCRdb keeps only in-frame clonotypes and omits some of them. Of more than 60,000 clones in the sample, 90% were seen once. Sequencing input: peripheral blood. These receptors came from a human donor in a cohort sampled during active COVID-19.

The chain uses TRBV24-1 and TRBJ2-6; the D is unclear. Germline-derived CDR1 and CDR2 are KGHDR and SFDVKD. V was shortened by 4 bases and J by 0 bases, with 3 bases between the two germline ends. The length of the CDR3 is 14 residues. The CDR3 here is CATSDGSGANVLTF. The CDR3 DNA reads TGTGCCACCAGTGACGGCTCTGGGGCCAACGTCCTGACTTTC.

The chain uses TRBV7-9 and TRBJ1-2, with TRBD1 identical over 7 bases. V lost 1 base and J lost 4; bases outside the gene matches: 3. This CDR3 has 14 amino acids. Per the germline V gene, CDR1 is SEHNR and CDR2 is FQNEAQ (reference sequence). Here the CDR3 DNA reads TGTGCCAGCAGCTTAGGCGACAGGGTCTATGGCTACACCTTC. This sequence encodes CASSLGDRVYGYTF.

As concerns this clone: At one end the junction does not follow the germline gene, possibly because of a read error. This chain connects TRBV7-7 to TRBJ2-1; the D gene is possibly TRBD2 (6 bases). Germline V gene data show CDR1 as SSHAT and CDR2 as FNYEAQ (reference sequence). This CDR3 is 13 amino acids long. CDR3 coding DNA: TGTGCTAGCAGCCCGGCGGGGTACAATGAGCAGTTCTTC. It encodes CASSPAGYNEQFF. Full variable domain (outside the CDR3, taken from reference TRBV7-7 and TRBJ2-1): GAGVSQSPRYKVTKRGQDVTLRCDPISSHATLYWYQQALGQGPEFLTYFNYEAQPDKSGLPSDRFSAERPEGSISTLTIQRTEQRDSAMYRCASSPAGYNEQFFGPGTRLTVL.

This clone was seen once. V usage is TRBV9 and J usage is TRBJ1-1, with D perhaps TRBD1 (5 bases). V gave up 0 bases and J gave up 5 bases, with 14 bases separating them. The length of the CDR3 is 15 residues. In germline, CDR1 is SGDLS, CDR2 YYNGEE. CDR3 residues: CASSVEGVVGTEAFF. CDR3 coding DNA: TGTGCCAGCAGCGTAGAAGGGGTTGTAGGGACTGAAGCTTTCTTT.

This chain uses TRBV6-5 with TRBJ1-2; no firm D call. Germline CDR1 and CDR2: MNHEY and SVGAGI. The CDR3 is 11 residues long. V gave up 6 bases and J gave up 8 bases, with 10 bases separating them. The CDR3 protein is CASSQASGYTF. As DNA, the CDR3 is TGTGCCAGCAGCCAAGCGAGCGGCTACACCTTC.

The chain is built from TRBV19 and TRBJ2-2, with TRBD1 matching 9 bases. The CDR3 runs to 17 residues. V lost 5 bases and J lost 4; bases outside the gene matches: 11. The germline CDR1 and CDR2 sequences are LNHDA and SQIVND (reference sequence). CDR3 nucleotides: TGTGCCAGTAGTGCGGGACAGGGAGTTTCGGGCACCGGGGAGCTGTTTTTT. Its protein product is CASSAGQGVSGTGELFF.

The rearrangement joins TRBV14 to TRBJ2-3; 10 positions agree with TRBD2. CDR1 and CDR2 from the germline V gene are SGHDN and FVKESK. This CDR3 comprises 15 residues. V was clipped by 2 bases and J by 8 bases; unmatched bases: 7. The CDR3 bases are TGTGCCAGCAGCCAAATAAGCGGGGGGGCCTCTACGCAGTATTTT. It yields the protein CASSQISGGASTQYF.

The V and J genes are TRBV7-6 and TRBJ1-1; D is possibly TRBD1 (6 bases). CDR3 length: 18 residues. Looked up from germline, CDR1 is SGHVS and CDR2 is FNYEAQ. Trimming pared 5 bases from V and 1 base from J, leaving 23 bases between. The CDR3 spells CASSPLGRGFSRNTEAFF. The CDR3 coding sequence is TGTGCCAGCAGCCCGTTAGGCAGGGGCTTTAGTCGGAACACTGAAGCTTTCTTT. The full variable domain, in which reference TRBV7-6 and TRBJ1-1 provide the parts outside the CDR3, is GAGVSQSPRYKVTKRGQDVALRCDPISGHVSLYWYRQALGQGPEFLTYFNYEAQQDKSGLPNDRFSAERPEGSISTLTIQRTEQRDSAMYRCASSPLGRGFSRNTEAFFGQGTRLTVV.

V usage is TRBV5-1 and J usage is TRBJ2-5; 16 bases agree with TRBD2. J was trimmed by 9 bases and V by 3 bases; bases with no gene match: 14. Germline V lookup: CDR1 SGHRS, CDR2 YFSETQ. This CDR3 region has 18 residues. In DNA, the CDR3 is TGCGCCAGCAGCTCCTTGGGACTAGCGGGGGGGACTACAAAGGCCCAGTACTTC. Protein sequence: CASSSLGLAGGTTKAQYF.

The chain carries TRBV27 and TRBJ2-3; the D is unclear. The germline V gene encodes CDR1 MNHEY and CDR2 SMNVEV (reference sequence). Trimming took off 3 bases at V and 0 bases at J, with 10 bases between the two ends. The length of the CDR3 is 15 residues. The CDR3 DNA sequence: TGTGCCAGCAGTTTTGGGCCACATAGCACAGATACGCAGTATTTT. It specifies CASSFGPHSTDTQYF.

The V call is TRBV5-1, the J call TRBJ1-2, with a weak D call TRBD1 (5 bases). Trimming stripped 7 bases from V and 4 bases from J, with 20 bases between. Germline V gene data show CDR1 as SGHRS and CDR2 as YFSETQ. CDR3 size: 15 residues. CDR3 sequence (DNA): TGCGCCAGCTCCGAGGGGTTTCAGGGACTCTATGGCTACACCTTC. Its translation: CASSEGFQGLYGYTF.

The chain carries TRBV7-2 and TRBJ2-1; 7 bases line up with TRBD1. The V and J ends lost 6 bases and 5 bases, in that order; junction bases with no gene match: 7. The germline gives CDR1 SGHTA, CDR2 FQGNSA. The CDR3 is made up of 14 amino acids. The CDR3 protein is CASSRAGGDNEQFF. CDR3 DNA sequence: TGTGCCAGCAGTAGGGCAGGGGGAGACAATGAGCAGTTCTTC.

The count of this clone is one. The chain recombines TRBV12-3 or TRBV12-4 with TRBJ2-7; D is uncertain. The V end lost 4 bases, the J end lost 6 bases, and 10 bases lay between the germline ends. CDR3 length: 12 amino acids. CDR3 bases: TGTGCCAGCAGTTCCTCTCTTTTCGAGCAGTACTTC. Translating gives CASSSSLFEQYF.

The chain is built from TRBV6-5 and TRBJ1-5; D not certain. This CDR3 region has 13 residues. V lost 1 base and J lost 4, with 5 bases in between. The germline CDR1 and CDR2 sequences are MNHEY and SVGAGI. DNA of the CDR3: TGTGCCAGCAGTTACTTTCAGAATCAGCCCCAGCATTTT. This sequence encodes CASSYFQNQPQHF.

The V gene is TRBV19, the J gene TRBJ2-5; weak D call: TRBD2 (6 bases). Per the germline V gene, CDR1 is LNHDA and CDR2 is SQIVND (reference sequence). V lost 10 bases to trimming and J lost 4 bases, with 19 bases between them. This CDR3 comprises 14 residues. CDR3 DNA sequence: TGTGCCACAACAATGGGGGGTTCCAGAGAGACCCAGTACTTC. As protein: CATTMGGSRETQYF.

This chain connects TRBV7-8 to TRBJ1-2, with 11 bases identical to TRBD1. Germline-derived CDR1 and CDR2 are SGHVS and FQNEAQ. Trimming removed 5 bases from V and 2 bases from J; junction bases left unmatched: 4. The CDR3 is 15 residues long. The CDR3 DNA follows: TGTGCCAGCAGCCCCCGGACAGGGGGCAACTATGGCTACACCTTC. Amino acids: CASSPRTGGNYGYTF.

This chain uses TRBV11-2 with TRBJ2-7; 8 nucleotides match TRBD1. The CDR3 is 16 residues long. CDR1 and CDR2 (germline): SGHAT, FQNNGV. V lost 5 bases and J lost 2; bases outside the gene matches: 11. DNA for the CDR3: TGTGCCAGCAGCCCTCAAATCAGGACAGGGACCTACGAGCAGTACTTC. Encoded protein: CASSPQIRTGTYEQYF.

V usage is TRBV7-6 and J usage is TRBJ2-7; D not resolved. The CDR3 sequence is 11 residues long. Between the trimmed V and J ends, which lost 1 base and 7 bases, there was a span of 5 bases. Germline values: CDR1 SGHVS, CDR2 FNYEAQ. CDR3 coding DNA: TGTGCCAGCAGCTTAGACGGGGAGCAGTACTTC. Its protein is CASSLDGEQYF.

CDR3: CASSLRGGNTYEQYF. CDR3 bases: TGTGCCAGCAGTCTTCGCGGGGGGAACACCTACGAGCAGTACTTC. The rearrangement uses TRBV5-4 and TRBJ2-7; 8 bases align to TRBD2. Looked up from germline, CDR1 is SGHNT and CDR2 is YYREEE (reference sequence). The ends lost 5 bases at V and 2 bases at J; junction bases unmatched: 9. The CDR3 loop spans 15 amino acids.

The chain couples TRBV5-1 to TRBJ2-1; 8 positions match TRBD2. CDR1 SGHRS and CDR2 YFSETQ come from the germline V gene. V gave up 0 bases and J gave up 5 bases; unmatched junction bases: 7. This CDR3 is 16 amino acids long. This CDR3 is CASSLAPGGIHNEQFF. The CDR3 DNA is TGCGCCAGCAGCTTGGCTCCGGGGGGGATCCACAATGAGCAGTTCTTC.

The chain links TRBV28 to TRBJ2-7, with D tentatively TRBD1 (6 bases). Germline CDR1 MDHEN, CDR2 SYDVKM. Between the trimmed V and J ends, which lost 6 bases and 4 bases, there was a span of 10 bases. The CDR3 consists of 12 residues. CDR3 DNA: TGTGCCAGCAGCGCAGGGGCTTACGAGCAGTACTTC. As protein: CASSAGAYEQYF.